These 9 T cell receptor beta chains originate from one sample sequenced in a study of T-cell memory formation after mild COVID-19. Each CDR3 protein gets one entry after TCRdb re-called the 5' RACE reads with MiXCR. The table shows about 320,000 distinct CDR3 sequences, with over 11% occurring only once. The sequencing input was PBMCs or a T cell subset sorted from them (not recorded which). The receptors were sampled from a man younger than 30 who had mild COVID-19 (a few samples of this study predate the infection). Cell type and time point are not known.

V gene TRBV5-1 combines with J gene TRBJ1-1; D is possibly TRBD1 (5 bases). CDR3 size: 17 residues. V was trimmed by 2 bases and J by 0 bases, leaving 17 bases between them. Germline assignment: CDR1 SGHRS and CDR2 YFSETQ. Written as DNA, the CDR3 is TGCGCCAGCAGCTTCGTTACAGGCGGCACGGTGAACACTGAAGCTTTCTTT. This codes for CASSFVTGGTVNTEAFF.

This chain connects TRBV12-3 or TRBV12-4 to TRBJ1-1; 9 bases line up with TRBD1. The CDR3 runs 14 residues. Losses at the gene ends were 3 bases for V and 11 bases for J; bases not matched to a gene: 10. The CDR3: CASSFPGQGVAAFF. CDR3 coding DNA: TGTGCCAGCAGTTTCCCGGGACAGGGAGTGGCGGCTTTCTTT.

DNA for the CDR3: TGTGCCAGCAGCCAAGAAGGGGGACAGGGAACAGGACTGTTTTTT. Translating it yields CASSQEGGQGTGLFF. The V call is TRBV3-1, the J call TRBJ1-4; 9 bases are shared with TRBD1. The CDR3 has 15 residues. The V and J ends lost 0 bases and 13 bases, in that order; junction bases with no gene match: 9. Germline V CDR1 and CDR2: LGHDT, YNNKEL (reference sequence).

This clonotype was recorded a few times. In nucleotides, the CDR3 is TGCAGTGCCCACCCCTTCAGCGGGACGGTCACCTACGAGCAGTACTTC. This codes for CSAHPFSGTVTYEQYF. This chain uses TRBV20-1 with TRBJ2-7; 7 positions agree with TRBD2. After removal of 6 bases from V and 2 bases from J, the junction contained 16 bases not matched to a gene. There are 16 residues in the CDR3. The germline V gene has CDR1 DFQATT and CDR2 SNEGSKA (reference sequence).

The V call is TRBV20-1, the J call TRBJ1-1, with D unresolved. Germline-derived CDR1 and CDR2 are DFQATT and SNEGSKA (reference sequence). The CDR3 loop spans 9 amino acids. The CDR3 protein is CSAGRVAFF. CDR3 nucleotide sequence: TGCAGCGCGGGGAGGGTAGCTTTCTTT.

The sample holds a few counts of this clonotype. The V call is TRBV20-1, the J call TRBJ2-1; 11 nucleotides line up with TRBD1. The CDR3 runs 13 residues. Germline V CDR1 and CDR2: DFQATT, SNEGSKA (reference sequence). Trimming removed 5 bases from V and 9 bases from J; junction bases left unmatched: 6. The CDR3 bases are TGCAGTGCTTCGAGGGACAGGGGGGCTGAGCAGTTCTTC. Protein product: CSASRDRGAEQFF.

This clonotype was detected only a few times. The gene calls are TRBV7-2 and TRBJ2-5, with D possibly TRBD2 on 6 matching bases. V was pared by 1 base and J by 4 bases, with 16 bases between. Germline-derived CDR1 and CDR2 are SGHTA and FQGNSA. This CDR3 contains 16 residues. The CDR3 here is CASSLVAAGRSETQYF. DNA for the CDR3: TGTGCCAGCAGCTTAGTTGCGGCGGGGAGGTCAGAGACCCAGTACTTC.

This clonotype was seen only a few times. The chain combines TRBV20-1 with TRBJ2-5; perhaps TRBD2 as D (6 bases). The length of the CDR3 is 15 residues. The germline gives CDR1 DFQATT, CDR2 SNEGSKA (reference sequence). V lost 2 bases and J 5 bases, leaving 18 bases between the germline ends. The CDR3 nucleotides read TGCAGTGCTAGACAGGCGGGGTCCTGGGAGGAGACCCAGTACTTC. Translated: CSARQAGSWEETQYF.

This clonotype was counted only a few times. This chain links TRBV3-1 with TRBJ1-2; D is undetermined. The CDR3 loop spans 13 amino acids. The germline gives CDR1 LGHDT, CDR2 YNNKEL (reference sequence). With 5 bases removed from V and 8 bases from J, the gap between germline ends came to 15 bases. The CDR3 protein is CASSYRALWGYTF. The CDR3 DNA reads TGTGCCAGCAGCTACCGGGCCCTTTGGGGCTACACCTTC.